A single sample is the source of the 30 T cell receptor beta chains below, sequenced in a study of beta chain features in type 1 diabetes. Whole-study findings and limits: Researchers report that Type 1 diabetes patients had moderately but significantly shorter TCRB CDR3s across all four CD4+ subsets.

Expressed TCRB transcripts were sequenced, since all the RNA that had been isolated was reverse transcribed. Produced via immunoSEQ multiplex PCR; TCRdb's table is partial and in-frame only. The data show some 350,000 clones, about 13% seen once. Their cognate antigens are unknown. What was sequenced was naive CD4+ T cells from blood. The receptors were sampled from a woman under 30 with type 1 diabetes.

J is TRBJ2-2 and V is TRBV7-2, with D maybe TRBD2 (5 bases). V was cut by 2 bases and J by 3 bases, with 10 bases left in between. The length of the CDR3 is 15 residues. CDR1 is SGHTA and CDR2 is FQGNSA in the germline V gene. The CDR3 reads CASSLSSGYTGELFF. For the CDR3, the DNA is TGTGCCAGCAGCTTATCATCGGGGTACACCGGGGAGCTGTTTTTT.

This clone occurred many times. In DNA, the CDR3 is TGCGCCAGCAGTGGCGGCCGCACAGATACGCAGTATTTT. It encodes CASSGGRTDTQYF. The rearrangement joins TRBV4-3 to TRBJ2-3; D gene unclear. This CDR3 is 13 amino acids long. CDR1 and CDR2 (germline): LGHNA, YSLEER. V lost 6 bases and J 1 base, leaving 8 bases between the germline ends.

This clone came up a few times. This chain joins TRBV7-2 and TRBJ2-7, with 12 positions matching TRBD2. The V segment lost 5 bases and the J segment 4 bases; nucleotides outside the gene matches: 3. This CDR3 has 14 amino acids. CDR1 is SGHTA and CDR2 is FQGNSA in the germline V gene. Here the CDR3 DNA reads TGTGCCAGCAGCAGGACTAGCGGGGAGTACGAGCAGTACTTC. It translates to CASSRTSGEYEQYF. Variable domain in full (rest from reference TRBV7-2 and TRBJ2-7): GAGVSQSPSNKVTEKGKDVELRCDPISGHTALYWYRQSLGQGLEFLIYFQGNSAPDKSGLPSDRFSAERTGGSVSTLTIQRTQQEDSAVYLCASSRTSGEYEQYFGPGTRLTVT.

This clone was counted only a few times. In DNA, the CDR3 is TGTGCCAGCAGCTCCCTCTCGGGGTTTTACGAGCAGTACTTC. This translates into CASSSLSGFYEQYF. This chain links TRBV11-1 with TRBJ2-7, with D maybe TRBD2 (5 bases). This CDR3 spans 14 amino acids. Trimming cost V 4 bases and J 4 bases, with 14 bases left between them. The germline gives CDR1 SGHAT, CDR2 FQDESV (reference sequence).

In its sample, this clone was seen a few times. The CDR3 bases are TGTGCCAGCAGCTTGAGGACGGGAGCGCGGGAGCTGTTTTTT. This translates into CASSLRTGARELFF. This rearrangement joins TRBV7-2 to TRBJ2-2, with D perhaps TRBD2 (6 bases). Deletions cut 3 bases from V and 9 bases from J, with 14 bases between. Per germline, CDR1 SGHTA and CDR2 FQGNSA. The CDR3 has 14 amino acids.

In its sample, this clone was seen a few times. V and J are TRBV7-2 and TRBJ2-5, with D possibly matching TRBD1 (6 bases). V lost 5 bases to trimming and J lost 5 bases, with 12 bases between them. CDR1 and CDR2 from the germline V gene are SGHTA and FQGNSA. CDR3 length: 13 residues. CDR3 sequence reads: CASSLRGVETQYF. The CDR3 DNA reads as TGTGCCAGCAGCCTCAGGGGTGTGGAGACCCAGTACTTC.

The chain carries TRBV4-3 and TRBJ2-2; 7 bases align to TRBD2. The CDR3 has 18 residues. The germline V gene has CDR1 LGHNA and CDR2 YSLEER. Unmatched junction bases numbered 7, after V lost 0 bases and J lost 0 bases. CDR3 residues: CASSQERILAANTGELFF. In DNA form, the CDR3 reads TGCGCCAGCAGCCAAGAGAGAATCCTAGCGGCGAACACCGGGGAGCTGTTTTTT.

The V and J genes are TRBV19 and TRBJ1-2, with D possibly being TRBD1 (6 bases). Germline-derived CDR1 and CDR2 are LNHDA and SQIVND (reference sequence). V lost 8 bases and J lost 8, with 15 bases in between. CDR3 length: 12 residues. The CDR3 region has the DNA TGTGCCAGTGCCCGTTGGGGGCAAGGCTACACCTTC. As protein: CASARWGQGYTF.

This clone was found a few times. The CDR3 reads CASSRGWGGTEAFF. The CDR3 DNA sequence: TGCGCCAGCAGCCGAGGGTGGGGAGGCACTGAAGCTTTCTTT. The chain recombines TRBV4-1 with TRBJ1-1, with no clear D. The germline gives CDR1 MGHRA, CDR2 YSYEKL. The V end was cut by 4 bases, the J end by 4 bases, with 13 bases between. The CDR3 extends over 14 amino acids.

The genes are TRBV18 and TRBJ2-1; D unresolved. The CDR3 contains 16 residues. Germline V CDR1 and CDR2: KGHSH, LQKENI. V lost 2 bases and J lost 0, with 11 bases in between. DNA for the CDR3: TGTGCCAGCTCACCATCGTCCCTGAGCTCCTACAATGAGCAGTTCTTC. This encodes CASSPSSLSSYNEQFF.

This chain links TRBV5-8 with TRBJ2-7; D is undetermined. The V gene lost 3 bases and the J gene lost 5 bases, with 6 bases spanning the gap. Germline lookup yields CDR1 SGHTS and CDR2 YDEGEE. This CDR3 region has 11 residues. The DNA for the CDR3 is TGTGCCAGCAGCTATAGTCACGAGCAGTACTTC. Translating it yields CASSYSHEQYF. Full variable domain (outside the CDR3, taken from reference TRBV5-8 and TRBJ2-7): EAGVTQSPTHLIKTRGQQATLRCSPISGHTSVYWYQQALGLGLQFLLWYDEGEERNRGNFPPRFSGRQFPNYSSELNVNALELEDSALYLCASSYSHEQYFGPGTRLTVT.

The chain recombines TRBV5-1 with TRBJ2-5; tentatively, D is TRBD1 (6 bases). Germline V lookup: CDR1 SGHRS, CDR2 YFSETQ. The CDR3 is 14 amino acids. V was clipped by 6 bases and J by 2 bases, with 14 bases between them. The CDR3 here is CASKTGIVQETQYF. CDR3 nucleotides: TGCGCCAGCAAAACAGGGATAGTTCAAGAGACCCAGTACTTC.

The chain has TRBV2 and TRBJ1-5; maybe TRBD1 (5 bases). CDR3 size: 13 residues. The germline gives CDR1 SNHLY, CDR2 FYNNEI. V gave up 8 bases and J gave up 2 bases, with 10 bases separating them. CDR3 sequence: CASAVRGNQPQHF. DNA for the CDR3: TGTGCCAGCGCCGTCAGGGGCAATCAGCCCCAGCATTTT. Drawing the rest from reference TRBV2 and TRBJ1-5, the complete variable domain is EPEVTQTPSHQVTQMGQEVILRCVPISNHLYFYWYRQILGQKVEFLVSFYNNEISEKSEIFDDQFSVERPDGSNFTLKIRSTKLEDSAMYFCASAVRGNQPQHFGDGTRLSIL.

The rearrangement uses TRBV28 and TRBJ2-1; possible D gene TRBD2, 5 bases. This CDR3 spans 15 amino acids. Germline V CDR1 and CDR2: MDHEN, SYDVKM. Trimming removed 6 bases from V and 8 bases from J, with 20 bases in between. Here the CDR3 reads CASRTRDRVLDEQFF. The CDR3 DNA reads as TGTGCCAGCAGAACTCGGGATAGGGTTCTGGATGAGCAGTTCTTC.

The chain is built from TRBV2 and TRBJ2-2; the match to TRBD2 covers 13 bases. Germline-derived CDR1 and CDR2 are SNHLY and FYNNEI. This CDR3 region has 15 residues. V lost 8 bases, J lost 6 bases, and 6 bases stayed unmatched. CDR3 amino acids: CASSGLAGIAGELFF. Written as DNA, the CDR3 is TGTGCCAGCTCGGGACTAGCGGGAATAGCCGGGGAGCTGTTTTTT.

This chain uses TRBV25-1 with TRBJ1-2, with D unclear. Germline V CDR1 and CDR2: MGHDK, SYGVNS. V dropped 4 bases and J dropped 4 bases, with 16 bases sitting between them. This CDR3 contains 15 residues. CDR3 sequence (DNA): TGTGCCAGCAGTGGCCCCCCCCGGTCTCGCTATGGCTACACCTTC. As protein: CASSGPPRSRYGYTF.

The rearrangement links TRBV4-2 to TRBJ1-3; D might be TRBD1 (5 bases). This CDR3 has 16 amino acids. Germline values: CDR1 LGHNA, CDR2 YNFKEQ. The V end lost 0 bases, the J end lost 0 bases, and 9 bases lay between the germline ends. The CDR3, as DNA: TGTGCCAGCAGCCAAGATCTGGGGCTCTCTGGAAACACCATATATTTT. It codes for CASSQDLGLSGNTIYF.

The CDR3 loop reads CASSARTTVATNEKLFF. In DNA form, the CDR3 reads TGTGCCAGCAGCGCTCGGACAACGGTTGCAACTAATGAAAAACTGTTTTTT. V usage is TRBV2 and J usage is TRBJ1-4, with D perhaps TRBD1 (5 bases). CDR1 and CDR2 from the germline V gene are SNHLY and FYNNEI. This CDR3 spans 17 amino acids. V lost 6 bases and J lost 0, with 17 bases in between.

Only a few counts were recorded for this clone. DNA for the CDR3: TGTGCCAGCAGCTTACTAGGACAGGGGAACTATGGCTACACCTTC. As protein: CASSLLGQGNYGYTF. The chain uses TRBV7-9 and TRBJ1-2; 9 bases align to TRBD1. V shed 2 bases and J 2 bases; nucleotides not matched to a gene: 3. This CDR3 is built from 15 residues. The germline V gene has CDR1 SEHNR and CDR2 FQNEAQ (reference sequence).

Only a few counts were recorded for this clone. The chain combines TRBV19 with TRBJ2-3; TRBD1 is a possible D gene (5 bases). The V gene's germline CDR1 is LNHDA and CDR2 SQIVND (reference sequence). This CDR3 is 14 amino acids long. V lost 7 bases and J lost 2, with 13 bases in between. CDR3 loop: CASNTGRTTDTQYF. In nucleotides, the CDR3 is TGTGCCAGTAACACAGGAAGGACCACAGATACGCAGTATTTT.

V is TRBV7-2 and J is TRBJ2-7, with unresolved D. This CDR3 is built from 14 residues. Looked up from germline, CDR1 is SGHTA and CDR2 is FQGNSA. V was shortened by 2 bases and J by 0 bases, with 8 bases between the two germline ends. The CDR3 loop is CASSLWHSSYEQYF. The DNA of the CDR3 is TGTGCCAGCAGCTTATGGCACAGCTCCTACGAGCAGTACTTC.

With respect to this clone: The junction shows a germline mismatch at one end, possibly a read error. CDR3 sequence reads: CASTLQQGAHNEQFF. The CDR3 bases are TGTGCCAGCACCCTGCAACAGGGCGCCCACAATGAACAGTTCTTC. This chain connects TRBV27 to TRBJ2-1; a possible D gene is TRBD1 (6 bases). CDR3 size: 15 residues. Germline CDR1 is MNHEY and CDR2 is SMNVEV (reference sequence).

The chain uses TRBV19 and TRBJ2-3, with 12 bases fitting TRBD2. J was trimmed by 6 bases and V by 1 base; bases with no gene match: 11. This CDR3 spans 18 amino acids. Germline lookup yields CDR1 LNHDA and CDR2 SQIVND (reference sequence). The CDR3 spells CASSIARKTSGSPDTQYF. The CDR3 DNA reads TGTGCCAGTAGTATAGCCCGAAAGACTAGCGGGAGTCCGGATACGCAGTATTTT.

This clone has just a few counts. The J gene is TRBJ2-3, the V gene TRBV5-1; TRBD2 agrees at 11 bases. CDR1 is SGHRS and CDR2 is YFSETQ in the germline V gene. This CDR3 contains 17 residues. V lost 3 bases and J lost 3; bases outside the gene matches: 9. This CDR3 reads CASSSTPGTSGTDTQYF. Written as DNA, the CDR3 is TGCGCCAGCAGCTCAACCCCGGGGACTAGCGGAACAGATACGCAGTATTTT.

In the case of this clone: One junction end disagrees with the germline gene, perhaps due to a read error. V gene TRBV11-2 combines with J gene TRBJ1-2; D remains unclear. The V gene's germline CDR1 is SGHAT and CDR2 FQNNGV. The CDR3 runs to 9 residues. The CDR3 is CASSLEGPF. CDR3 nucleotide sequence: TGTGCCAGCAGCTTAGAGGGCCCCTTC. The full variable domain, rest sourced from reference TRBV11-2 and TRBJ1-2, is EAGVAQSPRYKIIEKRQSVAFWCNPISGHATLYWYQQILGQGPKLLIQFQNNGVVDDSQLPKDRFSAERLKGVDSTLKIQPAKLEDSAVYLCASSLEGPFGSGTRLTVV.

CDR3 nucleotides: TGCAGCGTTGGGCCCACGGCAGGGGGCTCCAACTATGGCTACACCTTC. Translating it yields CSVGPTAGGSNYGYTF. The chain joins TRBV29-1 to TRBJ1-2; 8 bases match TRBD1. The V and J ends lost 4 bases and 2 bases, in that order; junction bases with no gene match: 12. The CDR3 extends over 16 amino acids. Germline values: CDR1 SQVTM, CDR2 ANQGSEA.

The gene calls are TRBV6-5 and TRBJ2-5, with TRBD1 identical over 9 bases. CDR3 size: 16 residues. J lost 4 bases, V lost 0 bases, and 6 bases had no gene match. Germline CDR1 is MNHEY and CDR2 is SVGAGI. CDR3 residues: CASSYSPGQGVETQYF. The CDR3 DNA sequence: TGTGCCAGCAGTTACTCGCCGGGACAGGGTGTAGAGACCCAGTACTTC.

This clone was detected only a few times. The rearrangement uses TRBV29-1 and TRBJ2-2; D might be TRBD1 (7 bases). The V and J ends lost 6 bases and 1 base respectively, with 21 bases between them. Germline CDR1 reads SQVTM; CDR2 reads ANQGSEA. The CDR3 spans 17 residues. CDR3 in amino acids: CSVLGRGVAQNTGELFF. DNA for the CDR3: TGCAGCGTGCTGGGCAGGGGGGTAGCGCAGAACACCGGGGAGCTGTTTTTT.

This chain joins TRBV27 and TRBJ1-5, with D possibly being TRBD1 (6 bases). Germline CDR1 and CDR2: MNHEY and SMNVEV (reference sequence). V gave up 8 bases and J gave up 6 bases, with 17 bases separating them. The CDR3 is made up of 14 amino acids. The chain's CDR3 is CASWGRGEAQPQHF. CDR3 coding DNA: TGTGCCAGCTGGGGCAGGGGCGAGGCTCAGCCCCAGCATTTT.

Turning to this clone: At the DNA level, this CDR3 is encoded by other sequences in the same sample as well. The chain couples TRBV2 to TRBJ2-1, with 8 bases identical to TRBD1. V lost 6 bases and J lost 6; bases outside the gene matches: 1. The length of the CDR3 is 12 residues. In germline, CDR1 is SNHLY, CDR2 FYNNEI. Written as DNA, the CDR3 is TGTGCCAGCAGAGGACAGGGCAATGAGCAGTTCTTC. It specifies CASRGQGNEQFF.